This entry features one TCR beta chain sequence. This entry comes from a study of blood T cell repertoires in COVID-19. Study summary: Specimens from acute and convalescent COVID-19 originated in the United States, Italy and Spain.

The CDR3 totals 11 residues. Trimming pared 4 bases from V and 6 bases from J, leaving 9 bases between. Germline-derived CDR1 and CDR2 are GTSNPN and SVGIG (reference sequence). The method was immunoSEQ multiplex PCR; TCRdb's version includes in-frame clones alone and lacks a portion of them. Of some 350,000 clones detected, more than 80% appear once; the ten largest clones hold roughly 0.99%. Assignment of participants to cohorts was predicated upon participant-reported clinical history. The TCR sequence derives from a man aged 18 to 29 who had recovered from COVID-19. Sequences were obtained from PBMCs or T cells enriched from blood (not recorded which). The V call is TRBV30, the J call TRBJ1-1; no clear D gene. CDR3 region: CAWIPGAEAFF. The CDR3 DNA is TGTGCCTGGATCCCGGGAGCTGAAGCTTTCTTT.